This TCR beta chain originates from a study of technical replicates of blood from a handful of donors. The data were produced by immunoSEQ multiplex PCR, yet TCRdb's version contains in-frame clones alone and is incomplete. Of more than 70,000 clones listed, roughly 96% are singletons. The sequenced sample was T cells isolated from PBMCs. The clonotype originates from a human donor in good health.

The DNA of the CDR3 is TGTGCCAGCAGTTCCCCCTACAGGGGGCTAGGAAACACCATATATTTT. Encoded protein: CASSSPYRGLGNTIYF. J is TRBJ1-3 and V is TRBV28; 9 bases line up with TRBD1. Germline loops: CDR1 MDHEN, CDR2 SYDVKM. V lost 4 bases to trimming and J lost 4 bases; unmatched junction nucleotides: 8. The CDR3 totals 16 residues.